This TCR beta chain is from a study of cytomegalovirus exposure and HLA in healthy donors. Both 60 Vbeta primers and 13 Jbeta primers went into the PCR. Generated by immunoSEQ multiplex PCR, the TCRdb table keeps only in-frame clones and is missing some. Of 150,000 to 200,000 clones listed, 75% to 90% are singletons. Germline CDR1 reads ENHRY; CDR2 reads SYGVKD. J gave up 4 bases and V 9 bases, and 10 bases lay outside the gene matches. CDR3 size: 16 residues. The source is a young man in good health and CMV-seropositive. J is TRBJ2-3 and V is TRBV10-3, with 13 nucleotides matching TRBD2. Sequenced sample: PBMCs. The CDR3 bases are TGTGCCATTAAGGGTACTAGCGGGGGGGAAGCAGATACGCAGTATTTT. Translating it yields CAIKGTSGGEADTQYF.